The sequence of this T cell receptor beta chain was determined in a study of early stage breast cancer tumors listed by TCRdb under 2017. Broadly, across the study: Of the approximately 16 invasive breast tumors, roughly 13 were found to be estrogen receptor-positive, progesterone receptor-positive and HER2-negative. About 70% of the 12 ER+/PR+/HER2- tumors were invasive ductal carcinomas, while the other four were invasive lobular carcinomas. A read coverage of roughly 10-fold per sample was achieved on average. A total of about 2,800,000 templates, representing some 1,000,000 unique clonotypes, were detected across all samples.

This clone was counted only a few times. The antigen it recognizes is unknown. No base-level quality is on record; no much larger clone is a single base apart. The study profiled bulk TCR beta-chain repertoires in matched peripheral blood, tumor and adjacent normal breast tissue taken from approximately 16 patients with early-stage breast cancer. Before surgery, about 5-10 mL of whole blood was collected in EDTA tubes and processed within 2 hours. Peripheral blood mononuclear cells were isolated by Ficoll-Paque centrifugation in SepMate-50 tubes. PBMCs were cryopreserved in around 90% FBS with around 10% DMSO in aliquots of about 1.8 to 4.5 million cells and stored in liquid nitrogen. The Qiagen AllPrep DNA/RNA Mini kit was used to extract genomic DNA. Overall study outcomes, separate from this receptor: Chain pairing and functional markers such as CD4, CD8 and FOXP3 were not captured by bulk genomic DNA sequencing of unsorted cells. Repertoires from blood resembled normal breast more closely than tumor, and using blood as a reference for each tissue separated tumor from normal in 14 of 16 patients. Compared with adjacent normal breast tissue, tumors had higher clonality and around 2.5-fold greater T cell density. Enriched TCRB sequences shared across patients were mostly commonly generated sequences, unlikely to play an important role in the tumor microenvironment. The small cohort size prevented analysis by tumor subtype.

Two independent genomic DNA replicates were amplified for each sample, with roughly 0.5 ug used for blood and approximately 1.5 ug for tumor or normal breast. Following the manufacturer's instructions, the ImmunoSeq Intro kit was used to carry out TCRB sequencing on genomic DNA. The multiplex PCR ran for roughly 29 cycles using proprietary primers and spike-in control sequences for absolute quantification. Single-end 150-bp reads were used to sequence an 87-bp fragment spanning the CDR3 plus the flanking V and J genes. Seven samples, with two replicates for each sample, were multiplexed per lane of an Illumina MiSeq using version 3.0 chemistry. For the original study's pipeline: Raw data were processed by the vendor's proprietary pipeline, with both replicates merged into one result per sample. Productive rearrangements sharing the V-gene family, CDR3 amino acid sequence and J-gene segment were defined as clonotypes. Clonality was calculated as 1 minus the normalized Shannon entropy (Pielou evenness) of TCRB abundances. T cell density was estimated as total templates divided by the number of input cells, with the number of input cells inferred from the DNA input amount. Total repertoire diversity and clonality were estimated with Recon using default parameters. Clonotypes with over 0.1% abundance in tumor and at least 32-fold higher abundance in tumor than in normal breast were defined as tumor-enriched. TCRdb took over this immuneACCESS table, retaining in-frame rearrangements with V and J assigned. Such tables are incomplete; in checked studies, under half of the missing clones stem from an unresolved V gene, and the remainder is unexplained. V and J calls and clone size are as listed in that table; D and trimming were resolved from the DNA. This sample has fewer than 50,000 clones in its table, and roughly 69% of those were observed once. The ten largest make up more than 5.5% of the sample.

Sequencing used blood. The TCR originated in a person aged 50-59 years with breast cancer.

CDR3 loop: CASSLTDSQGYTF. The nucleotide sequence is given as TGCGCCAGCAGCTTAACAGACAGCCAGGGCTACACCTTC. The sequence joins TRBV5-1 to TRBJ1-2, with TRBD1 as a weak D call on 5 bases. The germline ends are 13 bases apart after V is trimmed by 2 bases and J by 8 bases. Per the germline V gene, SGHRS is the CDR1 and YFSETQ is the CDR2. Its CDR3 holds 13 amino acids, cysteine through phenylalanine. Of all the DNA, just the CDR3 is kept, 39 bases in frame from base 1.